Below are 20 T cell receptor beta chains sequenced from a single sample in a study of cytomegalovirus exposure and HLA in healthy donors listed by TCRdb under 2017. Library preparation employed the immunoSEQ multiplex PCR assay. A mixture of 60 forward primers for TCR Vbeta segments and 13 reverse primers for TCR Jbeta segments was used in the multiplex PCR. TCRdb retrieved this table from immuneACCESS and kept in-frame rearrangements only. Not all clones are present; in checked studies, unresolved V genes account for under half, and no reason is known for the remainder. In this sample the table shows roughly 110,000 clones, 74% of which occur a single time. The leading ten clones occupy around 2% of the sample. The sequenced sample consisted of PBMCs. These receptors all come from a human donor in good health.

This clone has only a few counts. The chain is built from TRBV6-1 and TRBJ1-2; 9 bases agree with TRBD1. Germline loops: CDR1 MNHNS, CDR2 SASEGT. The CDR3 covers 13 residues. V lost 0 bases, J lost 7 bases, and 0 bases stayed unmatched. CDR3 protein: CASSEAQGAGYTF. The CDR3 region has the DNA TGTGCCAGCAGTGAAGCACAGGGGGCTGGCTACACCTTC.

The chain couples TRBV6-5 to TRBJ2-6; D possibly corresponds to TRBD1 (5 bases). The germline V gene has CDR1 MNHEY and CDR2 SVGAGI. V was clipped by 7 bases and J by 1 base, with 11 bases between them. The CDR3 totals 15 residues. CDR3 sequence reads: CASTSTGSGANVLTF. The CDR3 region has the DNA TGTGCCAGCACTTCCACAGGTTCTGGGGCCAACGTCCTGACTTTC.

This chain uses TRBV18 with TRBJ2-7, with 11 bases lining up with TRBD1. The CDR3 contains 14 residues. Germline loops: CDR1 KGHSH, CDR2 LQKENI. V gave up 6 bases and J gave up 7 bases; unmatched junction bases: 8. The DNA for the CDR3 is TGTGCCAGCTCGTCGGACAGGGGGCATGGGGAGCAGTACTTC. Translating gives CASSSDRGHGEQYF.

The J gene is TRBJ1-6, the V gene TRBV27; D is ambiguous. Trimming took off 0 bases at V and 15 bases at J, with 24 bases between the two ends. This CDR3 contains 17 residues. CDR1 is MNHEY, CDR2 SMNVEV, per germline (reference sequence). The CDR3, as DNA: TGTGCCAGCAGTTTATCCTCGAACCCGAGACCGGGAGCTGGCCTCCACTTT. It is translated as CASSLSSNPRPGAGLHF.

CDR3 sequence reads: CASSLVGGSGYGYTF. The DNA for the CDR3 is TGTGCCAGCAGCTTGGTCGGGGGATCTGGCTATGGCTACACCTTC. The J gene is TRBJ1-2, the V gene TRBV5-4; possibly TRBD1 for D (5 bases). Per germline, CDR1 SGHNT and CDR2 YYREEE (reference sequence). This CDR3 spans 15 amino acids. Deletions cut 0 bases from V and 4 bases from J, with 13 bases between.

This chain links TRBV7-2 with TRBJ2-7, with 8 bases identical to TRBD1. Germline V lookup: CDR1 SGHTA, CDR2 FQGNSA. There are 15 residues in the CDR3. V shed 5 bases and J 0 bases; nucleotides not matched to a gene: 6. Here the CDR3 DNA reads TGTGCCAGCAGCCCTTGGACAGGGCCCTCCTACGAGCAGTACTTC. This sequence encodes CASSPWTGPSYEQYF.

V is TRBV30 and J is TRBJ1-1; D possibly corresponds to TRBD1 (5 bases). Germline V lookup: CDR1 GTSNPN, CDR2 SVGIG (reference sequence). Trimming cost V 4 bases and J 4 bases, with 16 bases left between them. The CDR3 consists of 14 residues. CDR3 sequence: CAWTRSPRGTEAFF. CDR3 nucleotide sequence: TGTGCCTGGACGAGGAGCCCAAGGGGCACTGAAGCTTTCTTT.

V gene TRBV14 combines with J gene TRBJ2-3; 10 positions agree with TRBD1. The CDR3 is 15 amino acids. V trimming: 2 bases; J trimming: 5 bases; junction bases outside the gene matches: 4. The V gene's germline CDR1 is SGHDN and CDR2 FVKESK. The CDR3 reads CASSQRRTGGDTQYF. The CDR3 DNA follows: TGTGCCAGCAGCCAACGACGGACAGGGGGAGATACGCAGTATTTT.

This clone has a single count. The rearrangement joins TRBV30 to TRBJ1-3, with TRBD1 as a possible D gene (6 bases). Germline CDR1 and CDR2: GTSNPN and SVGIG (reference sequence). The CDR3 extends over 13 amino acids. Trimming left V 5 bases short and J 7 bases short, with 15 bases between. CDR3 residues: CAWGAGGLNTIYF. The CDR3 DNA is TGTGCCTGGGGGGCGGGGGGCCTGAACACCATATATTTT.

In nucleotides, the CDR3 is TGTGCCAGCAGCGACACAGGGACAGGACCATCCTACGAGCAGTACTTC. Protein sequence: CASSDTGTGPSYEQYF. This rearrangement joins TRBV6-6 to TRBJ2-7; 8 bases map to TRBD1. The ends lost 6 bases at V and 1 base at J; junction bases unmatched: 11. There are 16 residues in the CDR3. In germline, CDR1 is MNHNY, CDR2 SVGAGI (reference sequence).

The chain has TRBV28 and TRBJ1-4; tentatively, D is TRBD1 (6 bases). V dropped 4 bases and J dropped 4 bases, with 16 bases sitting between them. This CDR3 spans 16 amino acids. The germline V gene has CDR1 MDHEN and CDR2 SYDVKM. The CDR3 DNA reads TGTGCCAGCAGTTCATCCCGACAGGTGATTAATGAAAAACTGTTTTTT. The encoded protein is CASSSSRQVINEKLFF.

This chain connects TRBV7-8 to TRBJ2-1; 12 nucleotides agree with TRBD2. CDR1 SGHVS and CDR2 FQNEAQ come from the germline V gene. Unmatched junction bases numbered 7, after V lost 5 bases and J lost 5 bases. The CDR3 runs 16 residues. In DNA form, the CDR3 reads TGTGCCAGCAGCCCTCGAGGACTAGCGGGGAACAATGAGCAGTTCTTC. Its protein is CASSPRGLAGNNEQFF.

The J gene is TRBJ2-2, the V gene TRBV9; TRBD2 might be the D (5 bases). CDR1 is SGDLS and CDR2 is YYNGEE in the germline V gene. The CDR3 spans 14 residues. V was clipped by 7 bases and J by 2 bases, with 12 bases between them. Here the CDR3 reads CASEGNPNTGELFF. Written as DNA, the CDR3 is TGTGCCAGCGAGGGCAACCCAAACACCGGGGAGCTGTTTTTT.

The J gene is TRBJ1-1, the V gene TRBV28; no definite D call. The germline gives CDR1 MDHEN, CDR2 SYDVKM. The CDR3 has 14 amino acids. V gave up 5 bases and J gave up 5 bases, with 15 bases separating them. The CDR3 loop reads CASSPYRDRTEAFF. The DNA for the CDR3 is TGTGCCAGCAGTCCCTACCGGGATAGGACTGAAGCTTTCTTT.

The rearrangement links TRBV28 to TRBJ2-7; 9 positions match TRBD2. V trimming: 3 bases; J trimming: 6 bases; junction bases outside the gene matches: 6. The CDR3 totals 14 residues. Germline CDR1 and CDR2: MDHEN and SYDVKM. The CDR3 coding sequence is TGTGCCAGCAGTTTCCCGGGACTAGCCAGCGAGCAGTACTTC. This gives the protein CASSFPGLASEQYF.

This clone was counted a single time. The chain combines TRBV4-3 with TRBJ2-1; D unresolved. CDR3 size: 14 residues. The germline gives CDR1 LGHNA, CDR2 YSLEER. Trimming left V 0 bases short and J 6 bases short, with 9 bases between. The CDR3 here is CASSQDGRSNEQFF. CDR3 in DNA: TGCGCCAGCAGCCAAGATGGCCGAAGCAATGAGCAGTTCTTC.

This chain uses TRBV19 with TRBJ1-2; possible D gene TRBD1, 6 bases. The CDR3 is 15 amino acids. Trimming stripped 5 bases from V and 5 bases from J, with 18 bases between. CDR1 is LNHDA, CDR2 SQIVND, per germline (reference sequence). CDR3 region: CASSRLGGGGYGYTF. The CDR3 DNA reads as TGTGCCAGTAGTCGCCTGGGAGGGGGAGGATATGGCTACACCTTC.

This clone was observed once. The rearrangement links TRBV19 to TRBJ2-1; 9 bases match TRBD1. The V segment lost 5 bases and the J segment 4 bases; nucleotides outside the gene matches: 6. Per the germline V gene, CDR1 is LNHDA and CDR2 is SQIVND (reference sequence). The CDR3 length is 15 residues. CDR3 DNA sequence: TGTGCCAGTAGTTGGGGGACAGGGACTTACAATGAGCAGTTCTTC. Amino acid sequence: CASSWGTGTYNEQFF.

This clone was counted a few times. The rearrangement uses TRBV2 and TRBJ1-5, with TRBD1 matching 8 bases. With 6 bases clipped from V and 2 bases from J, the junction kept 6 bases outside the gene matches. The CDR3 extends over 15 amino acids. The germline gives CDR1 SNHLY, CDR2 FYNNEI. The DNA for the CDR3 is TGTGCCAGCAGGAGGACAGGGTTGGGCAATCAGCCCCAGCATTTT. This gives the protein CASRRTGLGNQPQHF.

The V call is TRBV6-5, the J call TRBJ2-3, with 9 bases matching TRBD2. With 4 bases clipped from V and 3 bases from J, the junction kept 5 bases outside the gene matches. CDR1 and CDR2 (germline): MNHEY, SVGAGI. This CDR3 has 15 amino acids. This CDR3 is CASSSPSGKTDTQYF. CDR3 sequence (DNA): TGTGCCAGCAGTTCGCCTAGCGGGAAGACAGATACGCAGTATTTT.